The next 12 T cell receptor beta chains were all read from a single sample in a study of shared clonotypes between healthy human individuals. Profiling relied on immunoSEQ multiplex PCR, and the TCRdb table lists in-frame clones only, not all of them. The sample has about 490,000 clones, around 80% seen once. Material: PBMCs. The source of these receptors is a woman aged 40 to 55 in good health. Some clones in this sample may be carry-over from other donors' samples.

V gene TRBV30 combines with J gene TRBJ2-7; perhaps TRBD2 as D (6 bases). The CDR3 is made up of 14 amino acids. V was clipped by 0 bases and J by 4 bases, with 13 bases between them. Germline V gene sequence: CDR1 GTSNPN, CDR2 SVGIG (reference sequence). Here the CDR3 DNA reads TGTGCCTGGAGTGTACTGAGGAGGGAGTACGAGCAGTACTTC. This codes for CAWSVLRREYEQYF.

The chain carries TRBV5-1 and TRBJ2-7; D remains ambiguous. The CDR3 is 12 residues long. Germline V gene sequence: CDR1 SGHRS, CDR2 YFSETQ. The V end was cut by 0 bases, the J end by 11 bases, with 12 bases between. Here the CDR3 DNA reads TGCGCCAGCAGCTTGGACGTCGGCACCAAGTACTTC. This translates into CASSLDVGTKYF.

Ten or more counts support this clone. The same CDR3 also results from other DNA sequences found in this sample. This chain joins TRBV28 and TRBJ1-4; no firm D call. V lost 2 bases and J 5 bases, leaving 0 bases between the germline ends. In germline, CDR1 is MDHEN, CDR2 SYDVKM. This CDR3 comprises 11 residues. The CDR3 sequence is CASSLNEKLFF. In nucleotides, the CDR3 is TGTGCCAGCAGTTTAAATGAAAAACTGTTTTTT. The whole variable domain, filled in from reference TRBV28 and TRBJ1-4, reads DVKVTQSSRYLVKRTGEKVFLECVQDMDHENMFWYRQDPGLGLRLIYFSYDVKMKEKGDIPEGYSVSREKKERFSLILESASTNQTSMYLCASSLNEKLFFGSGTQLSVL.

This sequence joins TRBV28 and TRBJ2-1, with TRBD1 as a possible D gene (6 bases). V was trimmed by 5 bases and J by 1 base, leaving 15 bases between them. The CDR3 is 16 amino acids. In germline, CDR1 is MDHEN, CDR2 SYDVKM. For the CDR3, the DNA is TGTGCCAGCAGTACCATCTCCCAGGGGTCCTACAATGAGCAGTTCTTC. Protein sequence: CASSTISQGSYNEQFF.

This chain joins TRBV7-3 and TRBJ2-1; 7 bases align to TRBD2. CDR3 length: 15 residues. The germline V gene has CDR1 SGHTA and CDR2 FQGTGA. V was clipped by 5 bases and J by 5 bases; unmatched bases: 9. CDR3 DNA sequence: TGTGCCAGCAGCCACGGGGCTAGCGGCAACAATGAGCAGTTCTTC. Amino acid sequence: CASSHGASGNNEQFF.

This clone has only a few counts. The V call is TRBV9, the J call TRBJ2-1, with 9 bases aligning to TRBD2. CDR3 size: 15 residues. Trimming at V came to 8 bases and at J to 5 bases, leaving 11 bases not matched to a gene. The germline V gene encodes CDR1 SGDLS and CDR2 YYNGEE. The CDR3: CARSTLAGLNNEQFF. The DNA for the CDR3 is TGTGCCAGAAGCACACTAGCGGGTCTTAACAATGAGCAGTTCTTC.

CDR3 in amino acids: CASSLTGQGSYEQYF. CDR3 coding DNA: TGCGCCAGCAGCTTGACCGGACAGGGCTCCTACGAGCAGTACTTC. This chain links TRBV5-1 with TRBJ2-7; the match to TRBD1 covers 8 bases. V was clipped by 1 base and J by 0 bases; unmatched bases: 3. The CDR3 runs to 15 residues. In germline, CDR1 is SGHRS, CDR2 YFSETQ.

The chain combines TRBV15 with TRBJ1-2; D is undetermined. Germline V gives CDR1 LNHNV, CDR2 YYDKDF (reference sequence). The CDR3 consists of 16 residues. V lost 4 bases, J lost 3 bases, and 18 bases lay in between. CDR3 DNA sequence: TGTGCCACCAGCACCCTCCCCGAGGATGGGCACTATGGCTACACCTTC. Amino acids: CATSTLPEDGHYGYTF.

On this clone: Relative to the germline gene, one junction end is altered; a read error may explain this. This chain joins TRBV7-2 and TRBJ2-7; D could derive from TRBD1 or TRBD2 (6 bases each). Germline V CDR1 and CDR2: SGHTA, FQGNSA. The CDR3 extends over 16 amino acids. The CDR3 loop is CASSLWGAGLSYEQYF. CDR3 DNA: TGTGCCAGCAGCCTGTGGGGGGCGGGTCTATCCTACGAGCAGTACTTT.

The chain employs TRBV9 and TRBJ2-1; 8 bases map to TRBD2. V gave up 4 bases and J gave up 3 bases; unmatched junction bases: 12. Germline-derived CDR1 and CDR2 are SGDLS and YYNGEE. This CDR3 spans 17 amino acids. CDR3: CASSLDGGGRNYNEQFF. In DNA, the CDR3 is TGTGCCAGCAGCTTAGATGGGGGCGGGAGGAACTACAATGAGCAGTTCTTC.

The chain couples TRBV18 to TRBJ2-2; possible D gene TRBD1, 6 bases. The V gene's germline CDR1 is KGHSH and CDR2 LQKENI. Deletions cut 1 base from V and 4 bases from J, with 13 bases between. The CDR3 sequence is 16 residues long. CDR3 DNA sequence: TGTGCCAGCTCACCACGTAACAGGGATAGCACCGGGGAGCTGTTTTTT. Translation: CASSPRNRDSTGELFF.

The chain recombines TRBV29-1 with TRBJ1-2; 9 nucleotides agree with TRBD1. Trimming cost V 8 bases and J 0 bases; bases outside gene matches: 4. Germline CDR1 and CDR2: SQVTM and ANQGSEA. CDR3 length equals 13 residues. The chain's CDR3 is CSPGTGTNYGYTF. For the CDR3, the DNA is TGCAGCCCCGGGACAGGGACTAACTATGGCTACACCTTC.